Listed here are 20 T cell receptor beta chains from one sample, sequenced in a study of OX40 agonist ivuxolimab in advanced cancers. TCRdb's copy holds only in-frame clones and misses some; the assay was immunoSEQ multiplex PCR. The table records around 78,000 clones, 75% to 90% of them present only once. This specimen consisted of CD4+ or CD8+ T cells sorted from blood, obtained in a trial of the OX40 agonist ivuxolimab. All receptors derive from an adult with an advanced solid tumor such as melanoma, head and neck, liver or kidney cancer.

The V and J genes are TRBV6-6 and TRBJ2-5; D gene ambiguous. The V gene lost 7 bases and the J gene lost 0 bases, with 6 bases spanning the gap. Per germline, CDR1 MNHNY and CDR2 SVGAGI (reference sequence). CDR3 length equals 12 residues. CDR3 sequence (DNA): TGTGCCAGCATGGAGAACCAAGAGACCCAGTACTTC. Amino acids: CASMENQETQYF.

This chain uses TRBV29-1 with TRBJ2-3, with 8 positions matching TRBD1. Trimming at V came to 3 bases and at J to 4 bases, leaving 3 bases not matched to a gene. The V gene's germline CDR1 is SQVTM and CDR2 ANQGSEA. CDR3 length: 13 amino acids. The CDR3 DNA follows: TGCAGCGTTGACAGGGGGCTGGCAGATACGCAGTATTTT. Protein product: CSVDRGLADTQYF.

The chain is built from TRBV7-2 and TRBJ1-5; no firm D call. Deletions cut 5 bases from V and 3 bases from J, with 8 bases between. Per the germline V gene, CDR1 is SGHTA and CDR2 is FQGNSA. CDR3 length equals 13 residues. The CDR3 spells CASSVNHNQPQHF. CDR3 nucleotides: TGTGCCAGCAGCGTTAATCACAATCAGCCCCAGCATTTT.

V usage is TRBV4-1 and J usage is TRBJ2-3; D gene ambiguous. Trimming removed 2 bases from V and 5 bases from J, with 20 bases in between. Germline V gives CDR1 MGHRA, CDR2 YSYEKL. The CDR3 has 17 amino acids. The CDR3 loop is CASSQPRLRGDQDTQYF. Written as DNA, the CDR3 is TGCGCCAGCAGCCAACCCAGATTACGTGGGGATCAAGATACGCAGTATTTT.

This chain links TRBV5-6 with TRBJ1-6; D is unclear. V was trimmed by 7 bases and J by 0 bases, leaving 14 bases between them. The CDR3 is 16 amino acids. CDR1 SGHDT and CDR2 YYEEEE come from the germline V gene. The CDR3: CASLNSKASYNSPLHF. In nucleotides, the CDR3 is TGTGCCAGCCTAAATTCTAAAGCCTCCTATAATTCACCCCTCCACTTT.

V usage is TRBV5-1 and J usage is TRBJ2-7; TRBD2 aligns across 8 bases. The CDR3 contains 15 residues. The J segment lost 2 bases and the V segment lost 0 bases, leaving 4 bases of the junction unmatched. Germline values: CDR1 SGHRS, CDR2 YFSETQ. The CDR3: CASSLGGSGAYEQYF. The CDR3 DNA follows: TGCGCCAGCAGCTTGGGGGGTAGCGGGGCCTACGAGCAGTACTTC.

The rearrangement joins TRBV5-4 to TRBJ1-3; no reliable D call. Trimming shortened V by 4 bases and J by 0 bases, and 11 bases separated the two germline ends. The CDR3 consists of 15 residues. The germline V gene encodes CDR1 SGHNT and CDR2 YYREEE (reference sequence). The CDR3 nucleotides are TGTGCCAGCAGCCGCGACGGAGCCTCTGGAAACACCATATATTTT. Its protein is CASSRDGASGNTIYF. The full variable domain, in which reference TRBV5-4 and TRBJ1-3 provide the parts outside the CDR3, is ETGVTQSPTHLIKTRGQQVTLRCSSQSGHNTVSWYQQALGQGPQFIFQYYREEENGRGNFPPRFSGLQFPNYSSELNVNALELDDSALYLCASSRDGASGNTIYFGEGSWLTVV.

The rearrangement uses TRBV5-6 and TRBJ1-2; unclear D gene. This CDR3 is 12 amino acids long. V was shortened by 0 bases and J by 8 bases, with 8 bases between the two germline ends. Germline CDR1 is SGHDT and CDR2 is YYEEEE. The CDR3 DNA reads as TGTGCCAGCAGCTTGGGCCGTGAGGGCTACACCTTC. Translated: CASSLGREGYTF.

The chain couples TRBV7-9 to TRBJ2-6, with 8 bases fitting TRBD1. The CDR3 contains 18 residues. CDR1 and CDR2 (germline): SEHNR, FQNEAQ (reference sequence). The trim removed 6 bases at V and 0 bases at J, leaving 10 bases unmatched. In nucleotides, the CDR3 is TGTGCCAGCAGTGGTGGGGACAGGCGATTCTCTGGGGCCAACGTCCTGACTTTC. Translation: CASSGGDRRFSGANVLTF. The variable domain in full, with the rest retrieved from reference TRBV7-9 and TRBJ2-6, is DTGVSQNPRHKITKRGQNVTFRCDPISEHNRLYWYRQTLGQGPEFLTYFQNEAQLEKSRLLSDRFSAERPKGSFSTLEIQRTEQGDSAMYLCASSGGDRRFSGANVLTFGAGSRLTVL.

The CDR3 region has the DNA TGTGCCAGCAGTCCAAACCCCGGGACTAGAAGTGAGCAGTTCTTC. Its translation is CASSPNPGTRSEQFF. V is TRBV6-5 and J is TRBJ2-1, with 8 positions matching TRBD2. The CDR3 has 15 amino acids. Trimming took 5 bases from V and 9 from J; bases not matched to a gene: 12. Germline CDR1 is MNHEY and CDR2 is SVGAGI.

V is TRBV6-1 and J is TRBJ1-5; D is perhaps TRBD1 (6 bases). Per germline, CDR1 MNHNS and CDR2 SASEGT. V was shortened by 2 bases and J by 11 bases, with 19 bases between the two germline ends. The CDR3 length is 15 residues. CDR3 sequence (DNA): TGTGCCAGCAGTGAAAGGTCCCAGGGGCGGTCAGCCCAGCATTTT. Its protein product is CASSERSQGRSAQHF.

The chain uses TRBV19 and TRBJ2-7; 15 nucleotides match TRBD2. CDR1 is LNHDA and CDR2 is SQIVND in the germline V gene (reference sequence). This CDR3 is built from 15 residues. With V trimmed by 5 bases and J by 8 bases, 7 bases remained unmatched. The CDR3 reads CASSPGLAGGPKQYF. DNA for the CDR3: TGTGCCAGTAGTCCAGGACTAGCGGGAGGGCCCAAGCAGTACTTC.

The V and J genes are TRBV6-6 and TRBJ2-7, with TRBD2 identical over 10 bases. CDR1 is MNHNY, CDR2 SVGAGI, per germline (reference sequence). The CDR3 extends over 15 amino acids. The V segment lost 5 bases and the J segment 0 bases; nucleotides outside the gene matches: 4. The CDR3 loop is CASSQTSGDSYEQYF. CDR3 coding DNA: TGTGCCAGCAGTCAAACTAGCGGGGACTCCTACGAGCAGTACTTC.

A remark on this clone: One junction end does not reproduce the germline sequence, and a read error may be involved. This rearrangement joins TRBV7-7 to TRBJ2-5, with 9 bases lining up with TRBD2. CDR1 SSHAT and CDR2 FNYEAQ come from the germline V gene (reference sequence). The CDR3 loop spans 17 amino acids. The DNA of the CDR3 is TGTGCTAGCAGCTTAGGGGTTAGCGGGGGACCCCAAGAGACCCAGTACTTC. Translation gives CASSLGVSGGPQETQYF.

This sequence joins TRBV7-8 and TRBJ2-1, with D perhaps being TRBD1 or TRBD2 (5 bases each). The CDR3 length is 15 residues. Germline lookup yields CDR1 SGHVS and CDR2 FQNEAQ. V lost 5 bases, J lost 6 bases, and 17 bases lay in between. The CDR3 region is CASSPEAGRVNEQFF. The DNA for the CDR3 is TGTGCCAGCAGCCCTGAGGCAGGGAGAGTCAATGAGCAGTTCTTC.

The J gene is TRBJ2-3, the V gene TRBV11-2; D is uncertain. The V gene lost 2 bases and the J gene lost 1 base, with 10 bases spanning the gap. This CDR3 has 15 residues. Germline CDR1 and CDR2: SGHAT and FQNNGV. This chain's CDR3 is CASSLNPGGTDTQYF. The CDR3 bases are TGTGCCAGCAGCTTAAATCCCGGTGGCACAGATACGCAGTATTTT.

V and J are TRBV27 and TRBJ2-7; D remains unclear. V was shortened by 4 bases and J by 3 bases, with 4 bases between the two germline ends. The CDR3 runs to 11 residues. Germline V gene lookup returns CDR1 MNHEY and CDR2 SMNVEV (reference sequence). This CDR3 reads CASSSNYEQYF. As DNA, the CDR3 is TGTGCCAGCAGTTCCAACTACGAGCAGTACTTC.

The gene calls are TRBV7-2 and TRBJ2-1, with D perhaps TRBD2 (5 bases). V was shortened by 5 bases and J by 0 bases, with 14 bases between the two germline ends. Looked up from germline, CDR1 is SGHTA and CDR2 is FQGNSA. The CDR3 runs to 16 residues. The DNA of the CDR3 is TGTGCCAGCAGCCGGGGTCGGGCGAGCTCCTACAATGAGCAGTTCTTC. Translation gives CASSRGRASSYNEQFF.

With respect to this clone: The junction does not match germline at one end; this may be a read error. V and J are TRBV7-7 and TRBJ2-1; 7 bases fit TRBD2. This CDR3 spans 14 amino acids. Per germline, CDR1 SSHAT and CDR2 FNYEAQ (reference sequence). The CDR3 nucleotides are TGTGCTAGCAGCCCTAATGTCAGGGAGGGTGAGCAGTTCTTC. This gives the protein CASSPNVREGEQFF.

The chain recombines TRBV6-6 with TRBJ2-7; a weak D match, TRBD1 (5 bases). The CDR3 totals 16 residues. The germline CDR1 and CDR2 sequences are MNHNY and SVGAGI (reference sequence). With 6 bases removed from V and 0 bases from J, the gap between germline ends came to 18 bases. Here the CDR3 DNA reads TGTGCCAGCAGCCCCACCCAGGGAAGGGGCTCCTACGAGCAGTACTTC. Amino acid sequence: CASSPTQGRGSYEQYF.